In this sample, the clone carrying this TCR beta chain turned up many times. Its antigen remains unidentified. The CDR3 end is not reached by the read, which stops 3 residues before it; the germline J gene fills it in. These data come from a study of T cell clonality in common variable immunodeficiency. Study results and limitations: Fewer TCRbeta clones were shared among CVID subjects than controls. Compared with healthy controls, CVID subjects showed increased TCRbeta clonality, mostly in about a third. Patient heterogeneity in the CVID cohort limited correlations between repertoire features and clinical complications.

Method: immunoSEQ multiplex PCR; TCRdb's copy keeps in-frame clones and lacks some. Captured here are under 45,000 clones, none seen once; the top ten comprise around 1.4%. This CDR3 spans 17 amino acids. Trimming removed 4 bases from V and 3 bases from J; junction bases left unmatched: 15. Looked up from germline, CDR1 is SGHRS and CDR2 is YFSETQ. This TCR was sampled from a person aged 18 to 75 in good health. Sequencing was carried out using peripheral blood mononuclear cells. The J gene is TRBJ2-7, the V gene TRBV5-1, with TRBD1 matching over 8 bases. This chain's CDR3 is CASSTTGARLHGYEQYF. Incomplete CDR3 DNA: TGCGCCAGCAGCACGACAGGGGCCAGACTTCACGGCTACGAG. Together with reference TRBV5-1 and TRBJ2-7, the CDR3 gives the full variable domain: KAGVTQTPRYLIKTRGQQVTLSCSPISGHRSVSWYQQTPGQGLQFLFEYFSETQRNKGNFPGRFSGRQFSNSRSEMNVSTLELGDSALYLCASSTTGARLHGYEQYFGPGTRLTVT.